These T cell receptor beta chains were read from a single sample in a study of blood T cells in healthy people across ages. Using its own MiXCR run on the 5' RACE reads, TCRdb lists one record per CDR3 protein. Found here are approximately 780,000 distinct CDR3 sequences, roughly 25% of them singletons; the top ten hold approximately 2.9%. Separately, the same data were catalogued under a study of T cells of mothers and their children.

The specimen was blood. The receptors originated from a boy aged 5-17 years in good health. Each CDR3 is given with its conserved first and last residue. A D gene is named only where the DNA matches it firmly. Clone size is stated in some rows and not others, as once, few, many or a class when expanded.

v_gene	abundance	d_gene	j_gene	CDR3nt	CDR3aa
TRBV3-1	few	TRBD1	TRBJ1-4	TGTGCCAGCAGCCAAGAACGTAGTACAGGGGAGACTAATGAAAAACTGTTTTTT	CASSQERSTGETNEKLFF
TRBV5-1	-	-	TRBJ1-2	TGCGCCAGCAGCGGACTACAGGGTAGGACTAACTATGGCTACACCTTC	CASSGLQGRTNYGYTF
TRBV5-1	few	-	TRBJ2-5	TGCGCCAGCAGCGCGGGACACTCCCGCGAGACCCAGTACTTC	CASSAGHSRETQYF
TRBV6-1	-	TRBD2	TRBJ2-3	TGTGCCAGCGGAAGGACTAGCGGGGGGGCCGGCACAGATACGCAGTATTTT	CASGRTSGGAGTDTQYF
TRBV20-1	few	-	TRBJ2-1	TGCAGTGCTAGGGTGGACAGATTTTACAATGAGCAGTTCTTC	CSARVDRFYNEQFF
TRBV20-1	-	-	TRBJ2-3	TGCAGTGCTGGCACAGATACGCAGTATTTT	CSAGTDTQYF
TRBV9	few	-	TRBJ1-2	TGTGCCAGCAGCGAATACTACGGGGAGCCATATGGCTACACCTTC	CASSEYYGEPYGYTF
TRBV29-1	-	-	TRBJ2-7	TGCAGCGGGCTGGACAGGGAGGGATCCTACGAGCAGTACTTC	CSGLDREGSYEQYF
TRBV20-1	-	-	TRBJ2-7	TGCAGTGCTAGTACGTCCGAGGGGGTCCATTACGAGCAGTACTTC	CSASTSEGVHYEQYF
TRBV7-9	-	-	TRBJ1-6	TGTGCCAGCAGCTTAGGGTGGGGCCGGGGGATAGACTCACCCCTCCACTTT	CASSLGWGRGIDSPLHF